What follows are 23 T cell receptor beta chains derived from one specimen sequenced in a study of regulatory T cells in long-lasting Graves disease. Described time point: newly diagnosed GD, antithyroid drugs for less than 3 months. PBMC RNA served as the TCR library source. CDR3 regions were amplified by Arm-PCR using iRepertoire HTBI primers to build TCR beta libraries. TCRdb re-analysed the multiplex PCR reads in MiXCR, keeping a single row per CDR3 protein. The data contain 400,000 to 500,000 distinct CDR3 sequences, 15% of them singletons. This sample also belongs to another study, concerning T cells in Graves' hyperthyroidism and ophthalmopathy.

This sample comprised peripheral blood mononuclear cells (PBMCs), obtained at new diagnosis, from a patient treated with antithyroid drugs. These receptors came from a middle-aged woman with Graves disease.

The table lists this clonotype with a few counts. The rearrangement joins TRBV7-9 to TRBJ2-7; no definite D call. Germline V gene data show CDR1 as SEHNR and CDR2 as FQNEAQ (reference sequence). V gave up 4 bases and J gave up 3 bases, with 10 bases separating them. The CDR3 covers 13 residues. The CDR3 region has the DNA TGTGCCAGCAGCTCCCTAAACAGCTACGAGCAGTACTTC. Its translation is CASSSLNSYEQYF.

This clonotype has only a few counts. The V gene is TRBV28, the J gene TRBJ2-5; 8 nucleotides line up with TRBD1. Germline CDR1 MDHEN, CDR2 SYDVKM. J lost 5 bases, V lost 6 bases, and 5 bases had no gene match. The CDR3 contains 13 residues. The CDR3 spells CASRVDRGETQYF. CDR3 sequence (DNA): TGTGCCAGCAGAGTAGACAGGGGTGAGACCCAGTACTTC.

The rearrangement links TRBV6-1 to TRBJ1-2, with D uncertain. Trimming cost V 5 bases and J 1 base, with 14 bases left between them. The CDR3 has 15 residues. The germline V gene has CDR1 MNHNS and CDR2 SASEGT. The CDR3 bases are TGTGCCAGCAGTCCCAGTTGGCGTAATAACTATGGCTACACCTTC. The encoded protein is CASSPSWRNNYGYTF.

There are many counts of this clonotype. V is TRBV12-3 or TRBV12-4 and J is TRBJ2-2, with D perhaps matching TRBD1 (5 bases). This CDR3 is built from 15 residues. Trimming shortened V by 5 bases and J by 0 bases, and 10 bases separated the two germline ends. For the CDR3, the DNA is TGTGCCAGCAGTCCTGACAGTACGAACACCGGGGAGCTGTTTTTT. Protein product: CASSPDSTNTGELFF.

This clonotype was recorded at least ten times. The chain links TRBV6-1 to TRBJ2-7; 9 positions match TRBD2. From germline, CDR1 is MNHNS and CDR2 SASEGT. The junction had 9 bases not matched to a gene; V was cut back by 6 bases and J by 0 bases. This CDR3 spans 16 amino acids. This CDR3 reads CASRGTDSGSSYEQYF. For the CDR3, the DNA is TGTGCCAGCAGGGGGACCGATAGCGGGAGCTCCTACGAGCAGTACTTC.

The CDR3 coding sequence is TGTGCCAGCAGTTACCGGTGGGATGAGCAGTTCTTC. This sequence encodes CASSYRWDEQFF. The chain couples TRBV6-2 or TRBV6-3 to TRBJ2-1; D is unresolved. Germline V gene lookup returns CDR1 MNHEY and CDR2 SVGEGT. The germline V and J ends were trimmed by 2 bases and 8 bases, with 7 bases remaining between them. CDR3 size: 12 residues.

This clonotype was picked up many times. This chain connects TRBV6-2 or TRBV6-3 to TRBJ2-7, with 10 bases matching TRBD1. The CDR3 runs 15 residues. Trimming at V came to 5 bases and at J to 5 bases, leaving 9 bases not matched to a gene. From germline, CDR1 is MNHEY and CDR2 SVGEGT. The CDR3 region has the DNA TGTGCCAGCAGTCCACCGGGACAGGGGATTAACGAGCAGTACTTC. It specifies CASSPPGQGINEQYF.

This clonotype was detected ten times or more. This chain links TRBV11-2 with TRBJ2-2; 7 nucleotides line up with TRBD2. CDR1 is SGHAT, CDR2 FQNNGV, per germline. V lost 6 bases to trimming and J lost 7 bases; unmatched junction nucleotides: 14. The CDR3 extends over 16 amino acids. The CDR3 sequence: CASRSLAPGGGGELFF. As DNA, the CDR3 is TGTGCCAGCAGGTCACTAGCGCCCGGGGGAGGCGGGGAGCTGTTTTTT.

This clonotype was picked up one time. This may be a read error: a much more frequent sequence differs by one nucleotide. The rearrangement joins TRBV28 to TRBJ2-1; 9 bases are shared with TRBD1. The V gene's germline CDR1 is MDHEN and CDR2 SYDVKM. V trimming: 2 bases; J trimming: 6 bases; junction bases outside the gene matches: 2. This CDR3 spans 14 amino acids. The CDR3 region has the DNA TGTGCCAGCAGTTTAGGGACAGGGTTCAATGAGCAGTTCTTC. This sequence encodes CASSLGTGFNEQFF.

The DNA for the CDR3 is TGTGCCAGCTCACCACTCCAGGGAATGCACGAGCAGTACTTC. This sequence encodes CASSPLQGMHEQYF. The chain employs TRBV18 and TRBJ2-7, with D perhaps TRBD1 (5 bases). This CDR3 is built from 14 residues. V gave up 1 base and J gave up 5 bases, with 12 bases separating them. From germline, CDR1 is KGHSH and CDR2 LQKENI.

This clonotype has only a few counts. The J gene is TRBJ2-3, the V gene TRBV27; D ambiguous. CDR3 length: 14 amino acids. Per the germline V gene, CDR1 is MNHEY and CDR2 is SMNVEV (reference sequence). V lost 7 bases and J lost 2, with 13 bases in between. The CDR3 bases are TGTGCCAGCATCCCCGCCGGCAACACAGATACGCAGTATTTT. This codes for CASIPAGNTDTQYF.

This clonotype was counted only a few times. Possible read error: a much larger clone is one base away. The chain employs TRBV7-8 and TRBJ1-2, with 9 bases matching TRBD1. The length of the CDR3 is 15 residues. Germline V gene sequence: CDR1 SGHVS, CDR2 FQNEAQ. The J segment lost 2 bases and the V segment lost 4 bases, leaving 5 bases of the junction unmatched. CDR3 DNA sequence: TGTGCCAGCAGCTCGGGACAGGGACTGAACTATGGCTACACCTTC. Translated, it gives CASSSGQGLNYGYTF.

This clonotype was found many times. V usage is TRBV27 and J usage is TRBJ1-5, with D hard to call. Germline V lookup: CDR1 MNHEY, CDR2 SMNVEV (reference sequence). The CDR3 is made up of 13 amino acids. V was pared by 4 bases and J by 4 bases, with 8 bases between. The CDR3 spells CASSSNFNQPQHF. CDR3 DNA sequence: TGTGCCAGCAGTTCTAATTTTAATCAGCCCCAGCATTTT.

The V gene is TRBV5-6, the J gene TRBJ1-1; 7 positions match TRBD1. The CDR3 totals 15 residues. Germline V gene data show CDR1 as SGHDT and CDR2 as YYEEEE. After removal of 4 bases from V and 5 bases from J, the junction contained 11 bases not matched to a gene. CDR3 residues: CASSPGTASVTEAFF. The CDR3 DNA reads TGTGCCAGCAGCCCCGGGACAGCCAGTGTTACTGAAGCTTTCTTT.

At least ten counts were recorded for this clonotype. The CDR3 DNA is TGTGCCAGCAGCCAAGACGCAGCAATGGGAACTGAAGCTTTCTTT. Translating gives CASSQDAAMGTEAFF. V gene TRBV3-1 combines with J gene TRBJ1-1, with D unresolved. The CDR3 is 15 amino acids. Germline V gene lookup returns CDR1 LGHDT and CDR2 YNNKEL (reference sequence). V lost 0 bases to trimming and J lost 5 bases, with 13 bases between them.

This clonotype occurred a few times. The CDR3 is CAWSVHGDTQYF. The CDR3 DNA reads as TGTGCCTGGAGTGTACATGGAGATACGCAGTATTTT. The rearrangement uses TRBV30 and TRBJ2-1, with D hard to call. The end of the DNA aligns better with TRBJ2-3, so the J call may be wrong. The CDR3 extends over 12 amino acids. Germline V gene lookup returns CDR1 GTSNPN and CDR2 SVGIG (reference sequence).

With regard to this clonotype: With a much larger clone just one base away, this may be a read error. The rearrangement links TRBV9 to TRBJ2-3; D ambiguous. With 1 base removed from V and 0 bases from J, the gap between germline ends came to 6 bases. CDR3 size: 14 residues. Looked up from germline, CDR1 is SGDLS and CDR2 is YYNGEE. This chain's CDR3 is CASSVYSSTDTQYF. CDR3 bases: TGTGCCAGCAGCGTATACTCTAGCACAGATACGCAGTATTTT.

In this sample, this clonotype turned up a few times. This could be a read error, since a much larger clone is one nucleotide away. The CDR3 nucleotides read TGTGCCAGTAACAGCCGGGACGTGGGTAATTCACCCCTCCACTTT. Its translation is CASNSRDVGNSPLHF. This chain uses TRBV19 with TRBJ1-6; D is perhaps TRBD1 (5 bases). CDR3 length equals 15 residues. Germline assignment: CDR1 LNHDA and CDR2 SQIVND (reference sequence). The V end lost 7 bases, the J end lost 6 bases, and 16 bases lay between the germline ends.

The sample holds many counts of this clonotype. The gene calls are TRBV12-3 or TRBV12-4 and TRBJ1-2; D may be TRBD1 (5 bases). The CDR3 spans 14 residues. V lost 7 bases and J lost 4, with 16 bases in between. The CDR3 DNA follows: TGTGCCAGCACCCCTCTGAGGGGTCTCTATGGCTACACCTTC. This gives the protein CASTPLRGLYGYTF.

The genes are TRBV5-4 and TRBJ2-2; D might be TRBD1 (6 bases). The CDR3 has 15 amino acids. The V gene's germline CDR1 is SGHNT and CDR2 YYREEE (reference sequence). V lost 0 bases to trimming and J lost 3 bases, with 9 bases between them. The CDR3 region has the DNA TGTGCCAGCAGCTTGGATCCAGGGGACACCGGGGAGCTGTTTTTT. It translates to CASSLDPGDTGELFF.

This clonotype showed up many times. The genes are TRBV5-1 and TRBJ2-5; D is possibly TRBD2 (6 bases). The CDR3 extends over 14 amino acids. The V and J ends lost 6 bases and 4 bases respectively, with 16 bases between them. Germline V gene data show CDR1 as SGHRS and CDR2 as YFSETQ. As DNA, the CDR3 is TGCGCCAGCAACCGCCGCGGAGGGCGAGAGACCCAGTACTTC. Its protein product is CASNRRGGRETQYF.

The table lists this clonotype with a few counts. The chain is built from TRBV10-3 and TRBJ1-2, with 8 nucleotides matching TRBD1. Germline V gene sequence: CDR1 ENHRY, CDR2 SYGVKD. The CDR3 consists of 13 residues. J was trimmed by 7 bases and V by 5 bases; bases with no gene match: 6. The CDR3 protein is CAISKDRGSGYTF. The CDR3 DNA reads TGTGCCATCAGTAAAGACAGGGGATCTGGCTACACCTTC.

The table lists this clonotype with many counts. The V gene is TRBV28, the J gene TRBJ2-4; 7 bases align to TRBD1. CDR3 length: 16 residues. V shed 3 bases, J shed 3 bases, and the junction held 8 bases outside the gene matches. Germline CDR1 reads MDHEN; CDR2 reads SYDVKM. The CDR3 coding sequence is TGTGCCAGCAGTTTGTACAGGGGTCAAGTCAAAAACATTCAGTACTTC. This gives the protein CASSLYRGQVKNIQYF.